Listed below are T cell receptor beta chains from one sample, sequenced in a study of blood T cells in healthy people across ages. TCRdb called the 5' RACE reads again in MiXCR, with one record for every CDR3 protein. The data contain about 700,000 distinct CDR3 sequences, less than 40% of them singletons. The sequencing sample was made of blood. All receptors derive from an elderly woman in good health. CDR3s include the opening cysteine and the closing phenylalanine or tryptophan. A D gene is named only where the DNA matches it firmly. Where a row states a size, it is once, few, many or the class of an expanded clone; other rows omit it.

d_gene | j_gene | abundance | v_gene | CDR3nt | CDR3aa
TRBD2 | TRBJ2-7 | . | TRBV20-1 | TGCAGTGCTAGAGTTCTAGCGGGACCCTACGAGCAGTACTTC | CSARVLAGPYEQYF
TRBD1 | TRBJ2-7 | few | TRBV6-2/TRBV6-3 | TGTGCCAGCAGGCCCGGGACAGGGGGCTTCTACGAGCAGTACTTC | CASRPGTGGFYEQYF
TRBD1 | TRBJ1-2 | many | TRBV20-1 | TGCAGTGCTAACCAGGGGGCGAACTATGGCTACACCTTC | CSANQGANYGYTF
TRBD1 | TRBJ2-5 | many | TRBV2 | TGTGCCAGCAGTGGGGTTACTGACAGGGCCCAAGAGACCCAGTACTTC | CASSGVTDRAQETQYF
TRBD1 | TRBJ1-2 | many | TRBV6-5 | TGTGCCACCTCCCGGGCTAGGGGGCTTAGCCATGGCTACACCTTC | CATSRARGLSHGYTF
. | TRBJ2-7 | few | TRBV30 | TGTGCCTGGAGTGGCCGGGGCCGGGGCGAGCAGTACTTC | CAWSGRGRGEQYF
. | TRBJ2-1 | many | TRBV30 | TGTGCCGGCCAGGGGTACAATGAGCAGTTCTTC | CAGQGYNEQFF
. | TRBJ2-3 | . | TRBV29-1 | TGCAGCGTTGCCCTTAGAGGACTGGAGGGAGATACGCAGTATTTT | CSVALRGLEGDTQYF
. | TRBJ2-2 | few | TRBV2 | TGTGCCAGCAGTGTTTTAAGAACAAACACCGGGGAGCTGTTTTTT | CASSVLRTNTGELFF
. | TRBJ2-1 | few | TRBV20-1 | TGCAGTGCCACCTCACGGGGGTGGCATAATGAGCAGTTCTTC | CSATSRGWHNEQFF
TRBD1 | TRBJ2-1 | many | TRBV2 | TGTGCCAGCGGGACAGAAAGTTACAATGAGCAGTTCTTC | CASGTESYNEQFF
TRBD2 | TRBJ2-3 | . | TRBV7-2 | TGTGCCAGCAGGACACGGGGGGGCCCAGATACGCAGTATTTT | CASRTRGGPDTQYF
. | TRBJ2-1 | . | TRBV7-2 | TGTGCCAGCAGCTTAGTTGAGATCGGTGAGCAGTTCTTC | CASSLVEIGEQFF
TRBD1 | TRBJ1-1 | many | TRBV7-3 | TGTGCCAGCAGTTGGACAGGGGGCTTTACGGCTGAAGCTTTCTTT | CASSWTGGFTAEAFF
. | TRBJ1-1 | . | TRBV20-1 | TGCAGTGCCTCTCCCCCGGCCGGGAACACTGAAGCTTTCTTT | CSASPPAGNTEAFF
. | TRBJ1-2 | . | TRBV7-9 | TGTGCCAGCAGCCCGGCCCTCACCAGCTATGGCTACACCTTC | CASSPALTSYGYTF
. | TRBJ2-1 | many | TRBV6-6 | TGTGCCAGCAGTTACTCGAACTTAAATGAGCAGTTCTTC | CASSYSNLNEQFF
TRBD1 | TRBJ1-2 | few | TRBV5-1 | TGCGCCAGCAGCTTGGGGGGCCGGGCAGGGGGACAATATGGCTACACCTTC | CASSLGGRAGGQYGYTF
. | TRBJ2-1 | many | TRBV4-1 | TGCGCCAGCAGCCCAGTAAAAGGAACCTCCTACAATGAGCAGTTCTTC | CASSPVKGTSYNEQFF
. | TRBJ2-7 | many | TRBV9 | TGTGCCAGCAGCGTAGAGCCACTGAAGGAGCAGTACTTC | CASSVEPLKEQYF
. | TRBJ2-3 | many | TRBV12-3/TRBV12-4 | TGTGCCAGCAGTCCGAAGACGGGACGGACAGATACGCAGTATTTT | CASSPKTGRTDTQYF
. | TRBJ2-5 | many | TRBV20-1 | TGCAGTGCTAGAAGTATGGGGGGAGAGACCCAGTACTTC | CSARSMGGETQYF
. | TRBJ1-2 | many | TRBV20-1 | TGCAGTGGAGGTGACAACTATGGCTACACCTTC | CSGGDNYGYTF
. | TRBJ2-7 | . | TRBV5-1 | TGCGCCAGCAGCTTGGGTCTTATGGGCGAGCAGTACTTC | CASSLGLMGEQYF
TRBD1 | TRBJ2-7 | . | TRBV7-6 | TGTGCCAGCAGCTTGACAGGGGGCCAAGGGTACGAGCAGTACTTC | CASSLTGGQGYEQYF
TRBD1 | TRBJ2-5 | . | TRBV20-1 | TGCAGTGCTCCCAGAAGGGGGCTAGAGGGCCAAGAGACCCAGTACTTC | CSAPRRGLEGQETQYF
. | TRBJ1-5 | many | TRBV27 | TGTGCCAGCAGTTCCCTCACCAACAATCAGCCCCAGCATTTT | CASSSLTNNQPQHF
. | TRBJ2-5 | . | TRBV20-1 | TGCAGTGCTAGAGTATTAGGGGGTGGAGAGACCCAGTACTTC | CSARVLGGGETQYF
. | TRBJ1-1 | many | TRBV7-2 | TGTGCCAGCAGCGCCGGACGGACTGGGACTGAAGCTTTCTTT | CASSAGRTGTEAFF
. | TRBJ1-6 | many | TRBV6-6 | TGTGCCAGCAGTTCCCGGGCCGACCAATTTGATTCACCCCTCCACTTT | CASSSRADQFDSPLHF
TRBD2 | TRBJ2-1 | . | TRBV19 | TGTGCCAGTAGTAGGGCGGGGGGGGACAATGATCAGTTCTTC | CASSRAGGDNDQFF
. | TRBJ2-5 | . | TRBV6-2/TRBV6-3 | TGTGCCAGCAGTTATAACTTTGCTGAGTTCCCAGAGACCCAGTACTTC | CASSYNFAEFPETQYF
. | TRBJ1-6 | many | TRBV15 | TGTGCCACCAGCAGAGCAGCAGGGTTAAGTTCACCCCTCCACTTT | CATSRAAGLSSPLHF
TRBD1 | TRBJ2-3 | . | TRBV15 | TGTGCCACCAGCAGAGGGACAGGGGCGGGAGATACGCAGTATTTT | CATSRGTGAGDTQYF
. | TRBJ1-2 | . | TRBV7-2 | TGTGCCAGCAGCCATGGGCTGAATCTAGCTAACTATGGCTACACCTTC | CASSHGLNLANYGYTF
TRBD1 | TRBJ2-5 | . | TRBV7-2 | TGTGCCAGCAGCTTAGGGGGACAGGGACAAGAGACCCAGGACTTC | CASSLGGQGQETQDF
TRBD1 | TRBJ1-4 | . | TRBV28 | TGTGCCAGCAGTTTCGGACAGGGGTGTGAAAAACTGTTTTTT | CASSFGQGCEKLFF
. | TRBJ2-7 | . | TRBV11-2 | TGTGCCAGCAGCTTAGATCCAGGGGTGGATTCCTACGAGCAGTACTTC | CASSLDPGVDSYEQYF
. | TRBJ2-1 | many | TRBV5-6 | TGTGCCAGCAGCGGGTCGACGTCCTACAATGAGCAGTTCTTC | CASSGSTSYNEQFF
. | TRBJ2-1 | many | TRBV7-2 | TGTGCCAGCAGCTTAGTGGCCGGTGGCGGAAGCTCCTACAATGAGCAGTTCTTC | CASSLVAGGGSSYNEQFF